This is a list of T cell receptor beta chains from one sample in a study of T cells in localized non-small cell lung cancer. Libraries were prepared by immunoSEQ multiplex PCR; TCRdb keeps only in-frame clonotypes and omits some of them. Of approximately 29,000 clones in the sample, roughly 84% were seen once. The material was peripheral blood mononuclear cells, obtained before any cancer treatment. The receptor source for this set is a man aged 35 to 69 with stage III lung adenocarcinoma. The CDR3 runs from the conserved cysteine through the conserved F or W. The order of the fields is clone size, V gene, J gene, D gene, CDR3 DNA, CDR3 protein. D genes are given only for firm matches. Clone size is not always given. Where it is, it says once, few, many or a class for expanded clones.

.,TRBV19,TRBJ1-1,.,TGTGCCAGTAGTATAGGGACGGCCCCGGGCACTGAAGCTTTCTTT,CASSIGTAPGTEAFF
.,TRBV2,TRBJ2-5,.,TGTGCCAGCTTGAGGGGGGGGGAGACCCAGTACTTC,CASLRGGETQYF
once,TRBV28,TRBJ2-1,.,TGTGCCAGCAGTTTTGAGTCGGGCTTCAATGAGCAGTTCTTC,CASSFESGFNEQFF
.,TRBV28,TRBJ1-2,.,TGTGCCAGCAGTTACCCTTATGGCTACACCTTC,CASSYPYGYTF
.,TRBV15,TRBJ2-3,TRBD1,TGTGCCACCAGCAGAGACGGACAGGCGGCAGATACGCAGTATTTT,CATSRDGQAADTQYF
.,TRBV5-1,TRBJ2-7,.,TGCGCCAGCAGCTCCCAGGGATCCTACGAGCAGTACTTC,CASSSQGSYEQYF
.,TRBV5-8,TRBJ2-7,.,TGTGCCAGCAGCAGGAGGGGTACCTACGAGCAGTACTTC,CASSRRGTYEQYF
.,TRBV10-3,TRBJ2-2,.,TGTGCCGCCGAAGGGGTGCTGGGGAGGACCGGGGAGCTGTTTTTT,CAAEGVLGRTGELFF
.,TRBV18,TRBJ1-2,TRBD1,TGTGCCAGCTCAACACAGGGGAACTATGGCTACACCTTC,CASSTQGNYGYTF
.,TRBV5-1,TRBJ1-2,TRBD1,TGCGCCAGCAATTGGGGACAGGGGACCTATGGCTACACCTTC,CASNWGQGTYGYTF
.,TRBV6-5,TRBJ1-2,.,TGTGCCAGCAGTTACATCGGTAACTATGGCTACACCTTC,CASSYIGNYGYTF
.,TRBV28,TRBJ1-1,.,TGTGCCAGTGAGGGGTACACTGAAGCTTTCTTT,CASEGYTEAFF
.,TRBV5-1,TRBJ1-4,TRBD1,TGCGCCAGCAGCTCGGACAGGGGAGGTGTAAAACTGTTTTTT,CASSSDRGGVKLFF
.,TRBV5-1,TRBJ1-5,TRBD1,TGCGCCAGCAGCCCTGGGACAGGGAATCAGCCCCAGCATTTT,CASSPGTGNQPQHF
.,TRBV28,TRBJ1-1,TRBD1,TGTGCCAGCAGGGAAACAGGGGGCTCTGAAGCTTTCTTT,CASRETGGSEAFF
.,TRBV18,TRBJ2-2,.,TGTGCCAGCTCACCGATTCTGATAACGAACACCGGGGAGCTGTTTTTT,CASSPILITNTGELFF
few,TRBV6-1,TRBJ1-4,TRBD1,TGTGCCACCCGGGACAGGAATGAAAAACTGTTTTTT,CATRDRNEKLFF
.,TRBV18,TRBJ2-5,TRBD1,TGTGCCAGCTCACGAGGGACAGGACAAGAGACCCAGTACTTC,CASSRGTGQETQYF
.,TRBV6-5,TRBJ1-1,.,TGTGCCAGCAGAGCCAGGAACACTGAAGCTTTCTTT,CASRARNTEAFF
few,TRBV6-1,TRBJ2-7,TRBD2,TGTGCCAGCAGTGAAAACGGGAGGTACTACGAGCAGTACTTC,CASSENGRYYEQYF
.,TRBV6-4,TRBJ2-7,TRBD2,TGTGCCAGCAGTGACTCGAGAGGGCGGGAGGCCCTTCTTGAGCAGTACTTC,CASSDSRGREALLEQYF
.,TRBV27,TRBJ2-1,TRBD2,TGTGCCAGCAGCTCTATAGCGGGGGTTTACAATGAGCAGTTCTTC,CASSSIAGVYNEQFF
once,TRBV7-9,TRBJ2-1,TRBD2,TGTGCCAGCACCGGGACTAGCGGCACGAATGAGCAGTTCTTC,CASTGTSGTNEQFF
.,TRBV28,TRBJ2-5,.,TGTGCCAGCAGTTTAACCGGACGGGAGACCCAGTACTTC,CASSLTGRETQYF
.,TRBV2,TRBJ1-6,.,TGTGCCAGCAGCGTTACTAAAGTCGGTAATTCACCCCTCCACTTT,CASSVTKVGNSPLHF
.,TRBV2,TRBJ2-7,TRBD1,TGTGCCAGCAGTGAAGACAGGGGAGTCGAGCAGTACTTC,CASSEDRGVEQYF
few,TRBV2,TRBJ2-7,.,TGTGCCAGTGGCGACTCCTACGAGCAGTACTTC,CASGDSYEQYF
.,TRBV11-3,TRBJ1-3,.,TGTGCCAGCAGCCAAGACGCCAGCTCTGGAAACACCATATATTTT,CASSQDASSGNTIYF
.,TRBV15,TRBJ1-2,.,TGTGCCACCAGCCTACCCAAAGGGACGGCGCGAGGAGCGGGAGGCTACACCTTC,CATSLPKGTARGAGGYTF
.,TRBV10-3,TRBJ1-6,TRBD1,TGTGCCATCAGTGGACAGGGAAATTCACCCCTCCACTTT,CAISGQGNSPLHF
.,TRBV25-1,TRBJ2-7,.,TGTGCCAGCAGTGTAAGATCTCCTCAGGGAGACCTCTACGAGCAGTACTTC,CASSVRSPQGDLYEQYF
.,TRBV19,TRBJ2-3,.,TGTGCCAGTAAACAGACAAGCACAGATACGCAGTATTTT,CASKQTSTDTQYF
.,TRBV10-3,TRBJ1-1,.,TGTGCCATCAGGGCGCAGGAGGGCAACACTGAAGCTTTCTTT,CAIRAQEGNTEAFF
.,TRBV6-1,TRBJ1-5,.,TGTGCCAGCAGTCTACAGGGATTGAATCAGCCCCAGCATTTT,CASSLQGLNQPQHF
.,TRBV4-2,TRBJ2-1,.,TGTGCCAGCAGCCAAGATCGGGATGAGCAGTTCTTC,CASSQDRDEQFF
.,TRBV25-1,TRBJ2-7,TRBD2,TGTGCCAGCAGTGAGAGCGGGAGTTATGAGCAGTACTTC,CASSESGSYEQYF
.,TRBV19,TRBJ2-5,.,TGTGCCAGTAGGCCCCGCGGACGGACCCAAGAGACCCAGTACTTC,CASRPRGRTQETQYF
.,TRBV27,TRBJ2-5,.,TGTGCCAGCAGTGGAGGGCGGAGGGAGACCCAGTACTTC,CASSGGRRETQYF
.,TRBV5-1,TRBJ1-6,.,TGCGCCAGCAGCTGGGGAGCAGGGTTGAATTCACCCCTCCACTTT,CASSWGAGLNSPLHF
.,TRBV6-5,TRBJ1-2,TRBD1,TGTGCCAGCAGTTACGGGACAGGGGGCGCTTATGGCTACACCTTC,CASSYGTGGAYGYTF
.,TRBV7-6,TRBJ2-3,.,TGTGCCAGCAGCTTAGAAGTGACAGATACGCAGTATTTT,CASSLEVTDTQYF
few,TRBV5-1,TRBJ2-3,TRBD1,TGCGCCAGCAGTTGGGACAGTCCCACAGATACGCAGTATTTT,CASSWDSPTDTQYF
.,TRBV11-2,TRBJ2-1,.,TGTGCCAGCAGCTTAAGCCTCCACGGCGGCTCCTACAATGAGCAGTTCTTC,CASSLSLHGGSYNEQFF